The 24 T cell receptor beta chains presented below share a single source sample, sequenced in a study of T-cell reconstitution after alpha-beta-depleted transplantation in children. During its preparation, the TCRbeta library received unique molecular identifiers. TCRdb re-derived calls from the PCR reads in MiXCR, one entry per CDR3 protein. The data hold hundreds of thousands of distinct CDR3 sequences, with 8% to 11% observed a single time. The material sequenced was PBMCs, taken before TCRalphabeta/CD19-depleted stem cell transplant. The receptors originated from a child aged 2 to 15 with inherited bone marrow failure, due to receive a stem cell transplant.

This clonotype was observed a few times. This sequence joins TRBV7-8 and TRBJ2-7; D ambiguous. The CDR3 consists of 15 residues. The V gene lost 6 bases and the J gene lost 2 bases, with 17 bases spanning the gap. Germline loops: CDR1 SGHVS, CDR2 FQNEAQ. This CDR3 reads CASSRGPEHPYEQYF. The CDR3 coding sequence is TGTGCCAGCAGTCGAGGCCCGGAACACCCCTACGAGCAGTACTTC.

This clonotype was counted only a few times. The chain has TRBV9 and TRBJ2-7, with D uncertain. With 0 bases removed from V and 5 bases from J, the gap between germline ends came to 15 bases. CDR1 and CDR2 from the germline V gene are SGDLS and YYNGEE. This CDR3 region has 15 residues. The CDR3, as DNA: TGTGCCAGCAGCGTAGATTTTGCGGTGGTGGACGAGCAGTACTTC. The encoded protein is CASSVDFAVVDEQYF.

This clonotype has just a few counts. The genes are TRBV3-1 and TRBJ2-1; 14 bases are a match to TRBD2. The CDR3 spans 19 residues. V gave up 4 bases and J gave up 3 bases; unmatched junction bases: 11. Germline V gene lookup returns CDR1 LGHDT and CDR2 YNNKEL (reference sequence). The CDR3 here is CASSRLPGLAGDFYNEQFF. The CDR3 nucleotides are TGTGCCAGCAGCCGATTGCCGGGACTAGCGGGAGATTTCTACAATGAGCAGTTCTTC.

The sample holds many counts of this clonotype. The J gene is TRBJ2-3, the V gene TRBV28; a weak D match, TRBD2 (5 bases). This CDR3 comprises 17 residues. In germline, CDR1 is MDHEN, CDR2 SYDVKM. Trimming took 5 bases from V and 2 from J, leaving 20 bases between them. The CDR3 DNA follows: TGTGCCAGCAGTATCCCCTTACTAGACGGTACCACAGATACGCAGTATTTT. It specifies CASSIPLLDGTTDTQYF.

In its sample, this clonotype was seen many times. The chain employs TRBV20-1 and TRBJ2-7; 7 nucleotides align to TRBD2. The CDR3 loop spans 14 amino acids. Looked up from germline, CDR1 is DFQATT and CDR2 is SNEGSKA (reference sequence). V lost 5 bases, J lost 2 bases, and 9 bases stayed unmatched. In DNA form, the CDR3 reads TGCAGTGCTGCAGCGGGACTCACAACCTACGAGCAGTACTTC. Its translation: CSAAAGLTTYEQYF.

This clonotype turned up a few times. The chain links TRBV12-3 or TRBV12-4 to TRBJ2-1, with 10 positions matching TRBD2. This CDR3 is built from 16 residues. Germline trimming cut 3 bases from V and 3 bases from J; bases unmatched to any gene: 5. CDR3 coding DNA: TGTGCCAGCAGTTTTAGTCTAGCGGGAGTCTACAATGAGCAGTTCTTC. This translates into CASSFSLAGVYNEQFF.

Many counts were recorded for this clonotype. This rearrangement joins TRBV28 to TRBJ1-1; no definite D call. The germline V gene encodes CDR1 MDHEN and CDR2 SYDVKM. There are 14 residues in the CDR3. Trimming took 3 bases from V and 6 from J, leaving 14 bases between them. Written as DNA, the CDR3 is TGTGCCAGCAGTTTTAGGACCGAAATCGCTGAAGCTTTCTTT. Translating gives CASSFRTEIAEAFF.

This clonotype appeared once. This sequence joins TRBV7-2 and TRBJ2-3; possible D gene TRBD2, 6 bases. The CDR3 sequence is 12 residues long. V lost 8 bases, J lost 6 bases, and 12 bases lay in between. CDR1 is SGHTA and CDR2 is FQGNSA in the germline V gene. CDR3 in amino acids: CASRLEGDTQYF. For the CDR3, the DNA is TGTGCCAGCCGACTAGAGGGGGATACGCAGTATTTT.

Concerning this clonotype: This may come from a read error, since a much larger clone is one base off. Without the conserved terminal phenylalanine or tryptophan, this CDR3 likely stems from a read error. The J gene is TRBJ2-2, the V gene TRBV5-1; the match to TRBD1 covers 8 bases. The CDR3 length is 15 residues. J gave up 4 bases and V 3 bases, and 5 bases lay outside the gene matches. Germline CDR1 reads SGHRS; CDR2 reads YFSETQ. CDR3 DNA: TGCGCCAGCAGCTCGATTGGACAGGGCACCGGGGAGCTGTTTCTT. This translates into CASSSIGQGTGELFL.

This clonotype has a count of ten or more. This chain joins TRBV13 and TRBJ1-3, with TRBD1 as a possible D gene (5 bases). The CDR3 is 15 amino acids. Per germline, CDR1 PRHDT and CDR2 FYEKMQ (reference sequence). V was trimmed by 5 bases and J by 0 bases, leaving 11 bases between them. CDR3 in DNA: TGTGCCAGCAGCGGCGGGGCTTACTCTGGAAACACCATATATTTT. Amino acids: CASSGGAYSGNTIYF.

This clonotype was observed a handful of times. The chain links TRBV5-5 to TRBJ1-5; D is possibly TRBD1 (5 bases). Germline CDR1 SGHKS, CDR2 YYEKEE (reference sequence). This CDR3 has 15 residues. V lost 4 bases, J lost 5 bases, and 16 bases lay in between. The DNA of the CDR3 is TGTGCCAGCAGCACGTACGGGGCGGGGGATCAGCCCCAGCATTTT. Its protein is CASSTYGAGDQPQHF.

Note on this clonotype: This could be a read error, since a much larger clone is one nucleotide away. J is TRBJ2-2 and V is TRBV5-1; 8 bases are a match to TRBD1. Germline values: CDR1 SGHRS, CDR2 YFSETQ. The CDR3 loop spans 14 amino acids. This CDR3 reads CASSSGQVVGEQFF. The CDR3 DNA follows: TGCGCCAGCAGCTCGGGACAGGTGGTCGGGGAGCAGTTTTTT.

The chain has TRBV6-2 or TRBV6-3 and TRBJ2-7; weak D call: TRBD2 (7 bases). Germline CDR1 and CDR2: MNHEY and SVGEGT. Trimming removed 8 bases at V and 3 bases at J, with 11 bases between. The CDR3 has 12 residues. The CDR3 DNA follows: TGTGCCAGCTTCGGGGGGCTCTACGAGCAGTACTTC. It translates to CASFGGLYEQYF.

This clonotype was found many times. The chain couples TRBV5-4 to TRBJ2-3; 9 bases line up with TRBD1. This CDR3 region has 16 residues. From germline, CDR1 is SGHNT and CDR2 YYREEE (reference sequence). J lost 0 bases, V lost 4 bases, and 6 bases had no gene match. The CDR3 coding sequence is TGTGCCAGCAGCCGACAGGGGGGTTCTAGCACAGATACGCAGTATTTT. As protein: CASSRQGGSSTDTQYF.

The chain combines TRBV9 with TRBJ2-7; D gene ambiguous. The V gene lost 3 bases and the J gene lost 2 bases, with 18 bases spanning the gap. From germline, CDR1 is SGDLS and CDR2 YYNGEE. The CDR3 has 16 amino acids. Here the CDR3 reads CASSEGFGSLAYEQYF. As DNA, the CDR3 is TGTGCCAGCAGCGAGGGTTTTGGGTCCTTAGCCTACGAGCAGTACTTC.

This clonotype occurred many times. J is TRBJ2-1 and V is TRBV5-1; the match to TRBD2 covers 14 bases. The CDR3 extends over 18 amino acids. Germline V lookup: CDR1 SGHRS, CDR2 YFSETQ. Trimming cost V 1 base and J 2 bases; bases outside gene matches: 5. The CDR3 DNA sequence: TGCGCCAGCAGCTTGAGGGGACTAGCGGGAGTCGCCTACAATGAGCAGTTCTTC. This gives the protein CASSLRGLAGVAYNEQFF.

This clonotype was recorded at least ten times. V gene TRBV29-1 combines with J gene TRBJ2-1, with 13 bases that match TRBD2. After removal of 8 bases from V and 1 base from J, the junction contained 5 bases not matched to a gene. The CDR3 contains 15 residues. Germline V CDR1 and CDR2: SQVTM, ANQGSEA. The CDR3 nucleotides read TGCAGCATGGGACTAGCGGGACTATCCTACAATGAGCAGTTCTTC. Its translation: CSMGLAGLSYNEQFF.

In the case of this clonotype: A read error is possible here, since a much larger clone lies one base away. The chain links TRBV10-3 to TRBJ2-1, with D possibly being TRBD2 (6 bases). Trimming stripped 7 bases from V and 12 bases from J, with 22 bases between. Per germline, CDR1 ENHRY and CDR2 SYGVKD. The CDR3 runs 14 residues. This CDR3 reads CAINAGTRGYVQFF. The CDR3 nucleotides read TGTGCCATCAACGCCGGGACTCGTGGGTATGTGCAGTTCTTC.

In its sample, this clonotype was seen many times. This chain joins TRBV30 and TRBJ2-7; either TRBD1 or TRBD2 may supply D (7 bases each). Germline CDR1 GTSNPN, CDR2 SVGIG (reference sequence). Trimming left V 0 bases short and J 2 bases short, with 20 bases between. The length of the CDR3 is 17 residues. The CDR3 loop reads CAWSVRGGPQHTYEQYF. CDR3 bases: TGTGCCTGGAGTGTCAGGGGGGGGCCCCAGCATACCTACGAGCAGTACTTC.

This clonotype was counted many times. The chain couples TRBV20-1 to TRBJ1-1; 7 positions match TRBD1. In germline, CDR1 is DFQATT, CDR2 SNEGSKA (reference sequence). The CDR3 contains 15 residues. V trimming: 1 base; J trimming: 4 bases; junction bases outside the gene matches: 9. The CDR3 region is CSARVFRTGLTEAFF. The CDR3 coding sequence is TGCAGTGCTAGAGTATTTAGGACAGGACTCACTGAAGCTTTCTTT.

This clonotype appeared many times. The V gene is TRBV16, the J gene TRBJ2-7, with a tentative D call TRBD1 (6 bases). With 7 bases removed from V and 3 bases from J, the gap between germline ends came to 13 bases. The length of the CDR3 is 13 residues. Germline lookup yields CDR1 KGHSY and CDR2 FQNENV. Written as DNA, the CDR3 is TGTGCCAGCACCCAGGAACAGGGCTACGAGCAGTACTTC. Protein: CASTQEQGYEQYF.

This clonotype was seen at least ten times. The chain employs TRBV12-3 or TRBV12-4 and TRBJ2-5; weak D call: TRBD2 (6 bases). The germline V and J ends were trimmed by 6 bases and 1 base, with 12 bases remaining between them. The CDR3 length is 14 residues. The CDR3 here is CASSRGTGQETQYF. The CDR3 DNA reads TGTGCCAGCAGCCGGGGGACGGGCCAAGAGACCCAGTACTTC.

Note on this clonotype: It may be a read error: a sequence one base away is much more abundant. V usage is TRBV4-1 and J usage is TRBJ2-1; 9 positions match TRBD2. Germline assignment: CDR1 MGHRA and CDR2 YSYEKL. Trimming cost V 4 bases and J 6 bases; bases outside gene matches: 16. This CDR3 is built from 18 residues. The CDR3 nucleotides are TGCGCCAGCAGCCCCCGAGATAGCGGGAGAGTAGATAGCAATGAGCAGTTCTTC. As protein: CASSPRDSGRVDSNEQFF.

This clonotype was seen only a few times. The chain has TRBV6-1 and TRBJ1-5; TRBD1 matches 7 bases. The CDR3 sequence is 18 residues long. Trimming at V came to 2 bases and at J to 0 bases, leaving 10 bases not matched to a gene. Germline CDR1 and CDR2: MNHNS and SASEGT. The CDR3 region is CASSERGNRGYSNQPQHF. The CDR3 bases are TGTGCCAGCAGTGAAAGGGGGAACAGGGGCTATAGCAATCAGCCCCAGCATTTT.